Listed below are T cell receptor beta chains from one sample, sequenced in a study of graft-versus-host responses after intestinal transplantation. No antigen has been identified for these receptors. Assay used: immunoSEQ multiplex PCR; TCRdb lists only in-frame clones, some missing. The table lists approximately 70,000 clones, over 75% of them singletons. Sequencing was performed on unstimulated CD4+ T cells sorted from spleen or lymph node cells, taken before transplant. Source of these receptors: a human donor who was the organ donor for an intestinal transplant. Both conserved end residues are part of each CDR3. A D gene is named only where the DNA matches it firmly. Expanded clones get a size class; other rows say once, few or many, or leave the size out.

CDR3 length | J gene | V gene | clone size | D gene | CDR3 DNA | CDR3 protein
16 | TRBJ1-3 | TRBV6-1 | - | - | TGTGCCAGCAGTGAACCAGGGTGGACCTCTGGAAACACCATATATTTT | CASSEPGWTSGNTIYF
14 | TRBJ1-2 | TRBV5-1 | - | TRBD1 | TGCGCCAGCAGACACGGGGACAGATTTTATGGCTACACCTTC | CASRHGDRFYGYTF
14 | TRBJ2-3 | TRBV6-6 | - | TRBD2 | TGTGCCAGCATAAGCGGGGGGGGCACAGATACGCAGTATTTT | CASISGGGTDTQYF
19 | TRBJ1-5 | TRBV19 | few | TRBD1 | TGTGCCAGTAGTATATTCGTCTCAAGGGACAGGGTCGGAAATCAGCCCCAGCATTTT | CASSIFVSRDRVGNQPQHF
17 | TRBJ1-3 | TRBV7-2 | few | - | TGTGCCAGCAGCTTACGAGGATACCCAAGCTCTGGAAACACCATATATTTT | CASSLRGYPSSGNTIYF
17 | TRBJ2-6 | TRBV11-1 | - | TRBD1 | TGTGCCAGCAGCTTCGTGGGACAGCTCTCTGGGGCCAACGTCCTGACTTTC | CASSFVGQLSGANVLTF
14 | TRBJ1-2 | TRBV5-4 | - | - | TGTGCCAGCAGCTTCGCAGGCGGCAGGGGTGGCTACACCTTC | CASSFAGGRGGYTF
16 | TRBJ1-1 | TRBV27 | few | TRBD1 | TGTGCCAGCAGTTTCCGCAGGGGGCTTCCGAACACTGAAGCTTTCTTT | CASSFRRGLPNTEAFF
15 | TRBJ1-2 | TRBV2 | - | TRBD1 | TGTGCCAGCAGTGAAGCCCGGGAGGGGGCAGGGGGCTACACCTTC | CASSEAREGAGGYTF
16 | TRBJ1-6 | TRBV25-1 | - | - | TGTGCCAGCAAGGGAGGCCCAGTAGCCTATAATTCACCCCTCCACTTT | CASKGGPVAYNSPLHF
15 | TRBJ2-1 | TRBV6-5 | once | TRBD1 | TGTGCCAGCAGTTACGACAGGGACTCCTACAATGAGCAGTTCTTC | CASSYDRDSYNEQFF
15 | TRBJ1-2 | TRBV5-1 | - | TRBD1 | TGCGCCAGCAGCACCCTCGACAGGGGGCCTTATGGCTACACCTTC | CASSTLDRGPYGYTF
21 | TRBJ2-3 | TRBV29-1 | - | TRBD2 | TGCAGCGTTGAAGATCTCCCCCCCACTAGCGGGGGGGCCAAATTTACAGATACGCAGTATTTT | CSVEDLPPTSGGAKFTDTQYF
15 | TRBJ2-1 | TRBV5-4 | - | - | TGTGCCAGCAGCTTAGGACAGTCCTCCTACAATGAGCAGTTCTTC | CASSLGQSSYNEQFF
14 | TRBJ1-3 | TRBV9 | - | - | TGTGCCAGCAGCGACGGGTCAACGTCCGACACCATATATTTT | CASSDGSTSDTIYF
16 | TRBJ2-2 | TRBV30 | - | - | TGTGCCTGGAGTGTACCGGAGCGAATTGGGACCGGGGAGCTGTTTTTT | CAWSVPERIGTGELFF
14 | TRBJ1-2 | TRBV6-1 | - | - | TGTGCCAGCAGACCTACCGGGGGGGCGGATGGCTACACCTTC | CASRPTGGADGYTF
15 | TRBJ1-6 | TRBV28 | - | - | TGTGCCAGCACCCAAACGGGTCTTTATAATTCACCCCTCCACTTT | CASTQTGLYNSPLHF
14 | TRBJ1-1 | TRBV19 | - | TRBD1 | TGTGCCAGTAGTATTGGTGGACAGGCGACTGAAGCTTTCTTT | CASSIGGQATEAFF
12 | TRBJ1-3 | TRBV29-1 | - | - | TGCAGCGTCAGGGGTACTGGAAACACCATATATTTT | CSVRGTGNTIYF
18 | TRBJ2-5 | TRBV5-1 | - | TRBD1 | TGCGCCAGCAGCTTTTTCCCCGGCGGGACAGGGGAACAAGAGACCCAGTACTTC | CASSFFPGGTGEQETQYF
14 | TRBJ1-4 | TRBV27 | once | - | TGTGCCAGCCCCCTTCCTCAGGGCCATGAAAAACTGTTTTTT | CASPLPQGHEKLFF
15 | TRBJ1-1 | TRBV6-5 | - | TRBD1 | TGTGCCAGCAGTTACCGAAAGGGGGCCAACTCTGAAGCTTTCTTT | CASSYRKGANSEAFF
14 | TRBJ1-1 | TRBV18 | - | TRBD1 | TGTGCCAGCTCTCAGCTCAGGGGGGTCACTGAAGCTTTCTTT | CASSQLRGVTEAFF
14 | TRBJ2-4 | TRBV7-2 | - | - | TGTGCCAGCAGCTTAGACAGAGCCAAAAACATTCAGTACTTC | CASSLDRAKNIQYF
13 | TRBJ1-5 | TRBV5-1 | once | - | TGCGCCAGCAGCTTGTCAGGGTTGGAGCCCCAGCATTTT | CASSLSGLEPQHF
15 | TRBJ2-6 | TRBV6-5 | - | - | TGTGCCAGCAGTTACGGCCCCTCTGGGGCCAACGTCCTGACTTTC | CASSYGPSGANVLTF
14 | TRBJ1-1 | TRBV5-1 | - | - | TGCGCCAGCAGCCAGGACACATGGAACACTGAAGCTTTCTTT | CASSQDTWNTEAFF
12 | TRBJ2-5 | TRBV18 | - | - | TGTGCCAGCTCACCAATACAAGAGACCCAGTACTTC | CASSPIQETQYF
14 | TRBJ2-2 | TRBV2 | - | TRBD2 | TGTGCCAGCAGATCGGGGGGGAACACCGGGGAGCTGTTTTTT | CASRSGGNTGELFF
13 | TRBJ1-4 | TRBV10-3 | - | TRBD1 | TGTGCCATCAGGGGGACAGGGGTCGGAAAACTGTTTTTT | CAIRGTGVGKLFF
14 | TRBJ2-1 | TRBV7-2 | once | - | TGTGCCAGCAGCACCAGAGACAGATACAATGAGCAGTTCTTC | CASSTRDRYNEQFF
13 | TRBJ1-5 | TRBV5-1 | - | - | TGCGCCAGCAGCTTGGTCCCGGAGGCGCCCCAGCATTTT | CASSLVPEAPQHF
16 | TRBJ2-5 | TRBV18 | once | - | TGTGCCAGCTCACCACAGGGACAAGTTGTGGCCGAGACCCAGTACTTC | CASSPQGQVVAETQYF
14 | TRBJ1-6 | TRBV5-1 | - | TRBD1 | TGCGCCAGCAGCTTAGGACAGGGAATTTCACCCCTCCACTTT | CASSLGQGISPLHF
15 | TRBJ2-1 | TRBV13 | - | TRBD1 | TGTGCCAGCAGCTATCGGGACAGGTCTCTGAGTGAGCAGTTCTTC | CASSYRDRSLSEQFF
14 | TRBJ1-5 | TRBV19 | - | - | TGTGCCAGTACCACAGTGGGAGGGAATCAGCCCCAGCATTTT | CASTTVGGNQPQHF
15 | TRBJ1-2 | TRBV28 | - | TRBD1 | TGTGCCAGCAGTTTGGCCCGTGGACAGGTTTATGGCTACACCTTC | CASSLARGQVYGYTF
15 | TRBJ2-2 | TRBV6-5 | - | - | TGTGCCAGCACAAAATGGGACACCAACACCGGGGAGCTGTTTTTT | CASTKWDTNTGELFF
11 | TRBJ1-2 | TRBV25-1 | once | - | TGTGCCAGCAGTGAATATATGGGCTACACCTTC | CASSEYMGYTF
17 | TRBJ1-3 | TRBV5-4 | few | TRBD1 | TGTGCCAGCAGCTTGGGGGGGACAGGGGTCACTGGAAACACCATATATTTT | CASSLGGTGVTGNTIYF
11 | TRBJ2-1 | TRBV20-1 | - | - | TGCAGTGCTAGACTAGCGAATGAGCAGTTCTTC | CSARLANEQFF
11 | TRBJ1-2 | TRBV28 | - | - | TGTGCCAGCAGTTTCGGGTCAGGCTACACCTTC | CASSFGSGYTF
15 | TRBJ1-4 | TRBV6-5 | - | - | TGTGCCAGCAGGGCAGGGGAGGGGGCTAATGAAAAACTGTTTTTT | CASRAGEGANEKLFF
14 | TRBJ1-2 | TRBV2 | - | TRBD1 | TGTGCCAGCAGCGATACCGGGACAGGGTACGGCTACACCTTC | CASSDTGTGYGYTF
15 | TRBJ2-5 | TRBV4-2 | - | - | TGTGCCAGCAGCCAAGTGTGGGGCGAAAAAGAGACCCAGTACTTC | CASSQVWGEKETQYF
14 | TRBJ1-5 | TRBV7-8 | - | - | TGTGCCAGCAGCTCGCAGGTTAGCAATCAGCCCCAGCATTTT | CASSSQVSNQPQHF
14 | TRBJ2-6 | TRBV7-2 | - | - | TGTGCCAGCAGCTTTCGCTCTGGGGCCAACGTCCTGACTTTC | CASSFRSGANVLTF
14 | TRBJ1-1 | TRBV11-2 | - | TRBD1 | TGTGCCAGCAGCTTAGGGACAGGGGCTAGTGAAGCTTTCTTT | CASSLGTGASEAFF
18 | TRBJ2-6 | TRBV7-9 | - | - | TGTGCCAGCAGCGCCTCCGGGACAAGTAGCTCTGGGGCCAACGTCCTGACTTTC | CASSASGTSSSGANVLTF
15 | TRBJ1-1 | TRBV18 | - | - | TGTGCCAGCTCACCATTGGCCGAGGCCAACACTGAAGCTTTCTTT | CASSPLAEANTEAFF
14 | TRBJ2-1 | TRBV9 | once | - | TGTGCCAGCAGCGTAGCTCTAGGGGCCAATGAGCAGTTCTTC | CASSVALGANEQFF
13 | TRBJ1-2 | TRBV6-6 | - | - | TGTGCCAGCAGTTACCTGACAGGAGATGGCTACACCTTC | CASSYLTGDGYTF
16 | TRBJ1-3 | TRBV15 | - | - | TGTGCCACCAGCAGAGTAACGGGGATGATTGGAAACACCATATATTTT | CATSRVTGMIGNTIYF